The 27 T cell receptor beta chains given below trace back to one sample, sequenced in a study of OX40 agonist ivuxolimab in advanced cancers. The table came from immunoSEQ multiplex PCR; TCRdb's copy has only in-frame clones and leaves some out. The sample carries 70,000 to 80,000 clones, approximately 90% recorded once. The specimen comprised CD4+ or CD8+ T cells sorted from blood, sampled in a trial of the OX40 agonist ivuxolimab. These receptors all stem from an adult with an advanced solid tumor such as melanoma, head and neck, liver or kidney cancer.

This clone showed up just once. This chain connects TRBV19 to TRBJ2-4; TRBD1 agrees at 9 bases. CDR1 LNHDA and CDR2 SQIVND come from the germline V gene (reference sequence). This CDR3 spans 17 amino acids. The ends lost 4 bases at V and 0 bases at J; junction bases unmatched: 7. CDR3 sequence reads: CASSTRQGDIAKNIQYF. The DNA of the CDR3 is TGTGCCAGTAGTACCCGACAGGGGGATATAGCCAAAAACATTCAGTACTTC.

This clone was observed a handful of times. The identical CDR3 is also encoded by other nucleotide sequences in the sample. CDR3 in amino acids: CASSATDSNQPQHF. DNA for the CDR3: TGTGCCAGCAGTGCGACAGATAGCAATCAGCCCCAGCATTTT. This chain links TRBV2 with TRBJ1-5; possibly TRBD1 for D (5 bases). Germline-derived CDR1 and CDR2 are SNHLY and FYNNEI. CDR3 length: 14 amino acids. Trimming took 4 bases from V and 0 from J, leaving 7 bases between them.

The chain has TRBV19 and TRBJ1-2, with D hard to call. CDR3 length equals 14 residues. Germline V gene data show CDR1 as LNHDA and CDR2 as SQIVND (reference sequence). V dropped 3 bases and J dropped 8 bases, with 16 bases sitting between them. DNA for the CDR3: TGTGCCAGTAGTATCTCGCCCTCCCCGAGGGGCTACACCTTC. Amino acids: CASSISPSPRGYTF.

V usage is TRBV6-5 and J usage is TRBJ2-1, with a weak D call TRBD1 (6 bases). Germline loops: CDR1 MNHEY, CDR2 SVGAGI. CDR3 length equals 15 residues. Trimming cost V 2 bases and J 7 bases, with 15 bases left between them. The CDR3 region has the DNA TGTGCCAGCAGTTACAGGGCAGGGGAGCGTAATGAGCAGTTCTTC. It is translated as CASSYRAGERNEQFF.

The V and J genes are TRBV30 and TRBJ1-6; 9 nucleotides line up with TRBD1. V dropped 6 bases and J dropped 9; count of bases not matched to a gene: 15. The germline gives CDR1 GTSNPN, CDR2 SVGIG (reference sequence). The length of the CDR3 is 16 residues. CDR3 nucleotides: TGTGCCTGCCTCGGGGTTGGGACAGGGAATAGTTCACCCCTCCACTTT. Its protein is CACLGVGTGNSSPLHF.

The chain uses TRBV18 and TRBJ2-7, with TRBD2 matching 7 bases. Germline V gene sequence: CDR1 KGHSH, CDR2 LQKENI. Germline trimming cut 0 bases from V and 9 bases from J; bases unmatched to any gene: 8. There are 14 residues in the CDR3. CDR3 sequence reads: CASSPPSGISGQYF. The CDR3 DNA reads TGTGCCAGCTCACCACCCAGCGGGATCTCGGGGCAGTACTTC.

This chain connects TRBV5-4 to TRBJ2-3; D is unclear. Germline values: CDR1 SGHNT, CDR2 YYREEE (reference sequence). CDR3 size: 17 residues. V gave up 1 base and J gave up 3 bases, with 18 bases separating them. CDR3 residues: CASSLMGQSVGTDTQYF. The CDR3 DNA reads as TGTGCCAGCAGCTTGATGGGTCAAAGCGTGGGAACAGATACGCAGTATTTT.

The genes are TRBV11-2 and TRBJ2-7; D unclear. Between the trimmed V and J ends, which lost 5 bases and 1 base, there was a span of 6 bases. The CDR3 loop spans 12 amino acids. CDR1 is SGHAT, CDR2 FQNNGV, per germline. CDR3 bases: TGTGCCAGCAGCGACATGTCCTACGAGCAGTACTTC. Protein: CASSDMSYEQYF.

The chain employs TRBV5-6 and TRBJ1-6, with no clear D. CDR3 length: 14 residues. Germline V CDR1 and CDR2: SGHDT, YYEEEE. V dropped 3 bases and J dropped 7 bases, with 11 bases sitting between them. The CDR3: CASSSTKANSPLHF. The CDR3 DNA sequence: TGTGCCAGCAGCTCAACAAAAGCCAATTCACCCCTCCACTTT.

The chain links TRBV18 to TRBJ2-7; 10 nucleotides match TRBD2. From germline, CDR1 is KGHSH and CDR2 LQKENI. J gave up 5 bases and V 6 bases, and 7 bases lay outside the gene matches. This CDR3 comprises 14 residues. CDR3 residues: CASSLGAGGNEQYF. The DNA of the CDR3 is TGTGCCAGCTCGCTTGGAGCGGGAGGGAACGAGCAGTACTTC.

J is TRBJ2-4 and V is TRBV6-5; tentative D call: TRBD2 (7 bases). This CDR3 spans 15 amino acids. Germline lookup yields CDR1 MNHEY and CDR2 SVGAGI. The V gene lost 6 bases and the J gene lost 5 bases, with 17 bases spanning the gap. In DNA form, the CDR3 reads TGTGCCAGCAGCGTACTTCGGGGGGCAGAAAACATTCAGTACTTC. Translating it yields CASSVLRGAENIQYF.

This clone appeared once. The chain employs TRBV29-1 and TRBJ1-1; D is unclear. The CDR3 loop spans 13 amino acids. V was cut by 4 bases and J by 3 bases, with 12 bases left in between. In germline, CDR1 is SQVTM, CDR2 ANQGSEA. The CDR3 protein is CSVAVDRDTEAFF. The CDR3 DNA follows: TGCAGCGTTGCTGTAGACCGCGACACTGAAGCTTTCTTT.

This clone was seen a handful of times. The rearrangement links TRBV6-5 to TRBJ1-1; tentative D call: TRBD1 (5 bases). Trimming removed 5 bases at V and 1 base at J, with 14 bases between. The V gene's germline CDR1 is MNHEY and CDR2 SVGAGI. The CDR3 has 15 residues. CDR3 protein: CASSPRGAGNTEAFF. The CDR3 bases are TGTGCCAGCAGTCCCCGAGGGGCAGGGAACACTGAAGCTTTCTTT.

This clone was observed once. V usage is TRBV5-5 and J usage is TRBJ1-2, with 9 bases identical to TRBD1. This CDR3 contains 14 residues. J gave up 4 bases and V 5 bases, and 6 bases lay outside the gene matches. Looked up from germline, CDR1 is SGHKS and CDR2 is YYEKEE (reference sequence). The CDR3 coding sequence is TGTGCCAGCAGGCGTCCGGGACAGGGCTATGGCTACACCTTC. Translated: CASRRPGQGYGYTF.

This sequence joins TRBV2 and TRBJ2-2; the D is unclear. CDR1 and CDR2 from the germline V gene are SNHLY and FYNNEI. This CDR3 is built from 15 residues. Trimming took off 4 bases at V and 6 bases at J, with 15 bases between the two ends. Here the CDR3 reads CASSVYAGIAGELFF. Written as DNA, the CDR3 is TGTGCCAGCAGTGTTTACGCCGGAATTGCCGGGGAGCTGTTTTTT. Full variable domain (outside the CDR3, taken from reference TRBV2 and TRBJ2-2): EPEVTQTPSHQVTQMGQEVILRCVPISNHLYFYWYRQILGQKVEFLVSFYNNEISEKSEIFDDQFSVERPDGSNFTLKIRSTKLEDSAMYFCASSVYAGIAGELFFGEGSRLTVL.

This rearrangement joins TRBV6-5 to TRBJ2-7; 8 positions match TRBD1. Germline V gene sequence: CDR1 MNHEY, CDR2 SVGAGI. J gave up 13 bases and V 2 bases, and 4 bases lay outside the gene matches. The CDR3 consists of 11 residues. Written as DNA, the CDR3 is TGTGCCAGCAGTTACCGGGACAGGCCTTACTTC. Protein product: CASSYRDRPYF.

V gene TRBV30 combines with J gene TRBJ2-3; D is possibly TRBD1 or TRBD2 (5 bases each). The CDR3 spans 17 residues. Germline V gives CDR1 GTSNPN, CDR2 SVGIG (reference sequence). V dropped 2 bases and J dropped 7 bases, with 25 bases sitting between them. CDR3 amino acids: CAWSNQYGTPVRYTQYF. The CDR3, as DNA: TGTGCCTGGAGTAACCAATACGGGACCCCCGTGAGATATACGCAGTATTTT.

V usage is TRBV7-2 and J usage is TRBJ2-3, with 12 positions matching TRBD2. With 4 bases clipped from V and 1 base from J, the junction kept 6 bases outside the gene matches. There are 17 residues in the CDR3. Germline CDR1 SGHTA, CDR2 FQGNSA. CDR3 nucleotide sequence: TGTGCCAGCAGCTGGGGGACTAGCGGGCCTCGCACAGATACGCAGTATTTT. This encodes CASSWGTSGPRTDTQYF.

The rearrangement uses TRBV11-3 and TRBJ2-5, with 14 nucleotides matching TRBD2. The germline CDR1 and CDR2 sequences are SGHNT and YENEEA. Trimming took 4 bases from V and 1 from J; bases not matched to a gene: 2. This CDR3 is built from 16 residues. CDR3 amino acids: CASSSGLAGGQETQYF. As DNA, the CDR3 is TGTGCCAGCAGCTCCGGACTAGCGGGAGGCCAAGAGACCCAGTACTTC.

CDR3 region: CASSSTRRTYEQYF. The CDR3 nucleotides read TGTGCCAGCAGCTCGACTCGGAGGACCTACGAGCAGTACTTC. This rearrangement joins TRBV7-9 to TRBJ2-7, with D tentatively TRBD2 (5 bases). The germline CDR1 and CDR2 sequences are SEHNR and FQNEAQ (reference sequence). The CDR3 has 14 amino acids. Trimming stripped 4 bases from V and 2 bases from J, with 12 bases between.

The CDR3 DNA follows: TGTGCCAGCAGCCCACAGGGGGAGGGGATTGCGTACAATGAGCAGTTCTTC. This translates into CASSPQGEGIAYNEQFF. This chain connects TRBV7-8 to TRBJ2-1; weak D call: TRBD1 (8 bases). CDR1 and CDR2 (germline): SGHVS, FQNEAQ. CDR3 length: 17 residues. V lost 5 bases, J lost 4 bases, and 21 bases lay in between.

The J gene is TRBJ2-5, the V gene TRBV6-5; maybe TRBD2 (5 bases). V gave up 6 bases and J gave up 5 bases, with 16 bases separating them. The CDR3 sequence is 14 residues long. From germline, CDR1 is MNHEY and CDR2 SVGAGI. CDR3: CASSHTPPGETQYF. In DNA form, the CDR3 reads TGTGCCAGCAGCCATACTCCCCCGGGGGAGACCCAGTACTTC.

The chain links TRBV6-1 to TRBJ2-3; possibly TRBD1 for D (5 bases). Trimming shortened V by 0 bases and J by 4 bases, and 8 bases separated the two germline ends. CDR3 length: 14 residues. CDR1 is MNHNS and CDR2 is SASEGT in the germline V gene. The CDR3 sequence is CASSEAGVPDTQYF. The DNA of the CDR3 is TGTGCCAGCAGTGAAGCAGGGGTTCCAGATACGCAGTATTTT.

V is TRBV27 and J is TRBJ2-1; 8 bases are a match to TRBD2. CDR3 length: 14 residues. The germline gives CDR1 MNHEY, CDR2 SMNVEV (reference sequence). V shed 6 bases and J 9 bases; nucleotides not matched to a gene: 10. The CDR3 region has the DNA TGTGCCAGCAGAATAGCGGGGCAGGCGGGTGAGCAGTTCTTC. It translates to CASRIAGQAGEQFF.

The V and J genes are TRBV19 and TRBJ1-1; D unclear. CDR1 is LNHDA, CDR2 SQIVND, per germline (reference sequence). Trimming stripped 3 bases from V and 3 bases from J, with 8 bases between. The CDR3 extends over 13 amino acids. The CDR3 sequence: CASSIGIHTEAFF. DNA for the CDR3: TGTGCCAGTAGTATCGGGATTCACACTGAAGCTTTCTTT.

This chain uses TRBV19 with TRBJ2-7, with 9 bases matching TRBD1. CDR1 is LNHDA and CDR2 is SQIVND in the germline V gene (reference sequence). V lost 6 bases, J lost 3 bases, and 12 bases stayed unmatched. The CDR3 loop spans 16 amino acids. The CDR3: CASSAPSGQGNYEQYF. DNA of the CDR3: TGTGCCAGTAGCGCCCCCAGCGGACAGGGGAACTACGAGCAGTACTTC.

V gene TRBV27 combines with J gene TRBJ1-2, with a tentative D call TRBD1 (5 bases). This CDR3 is 14 amino acids long. Trimming removed 5 bases from V and 4 bases from J, with 14 bases in between. Germline CDR1 and CDR2: MNHEY and SMNVEV (reference sequence). CDR3 region: CASSLQTVGYGYTF. In nucleotides, the CDR3 is TGTGCCAGCAGTCTTCAGACAGTAGGCTATGGCTACACCTTC.